The subject of this entry is one TCR beta chain. Antigen specificity is unknown. The germline V gene has CDR1 WNHNN and CDR2 SYGVQD (reference sequence). The CDR3 sequence is 13 residues long. Germline trimming cut 8 bases from V and 5 bases from J; bases unmatched to any gene: 5. The sample comes from a study of beta chain features in type 1 diabetes. About the research overall: Summed over all samples, the examined sorted cells came to more than 85 million. Study-wide findings and caveats: TCRB CDR3s from Type 1 diabetes patients were moderately but significantly shorter in all four CD4+ subsets. Sequencing the cDNA could make cells with high TCR expression show up more than they should.

Expressed TCRB transcripts were sequenced, since all the RNA that had been isolated was reverse transcribed. Clones were read by immunoSEQ multiplex PCR, and TCRdb kept only the in-frame ones, dropping some. The sample includes about 340,000 clones, 8% seen only once; the top ten take around 0.45%. Heparinised blood was drawn once per donor, averaging roughly 120 mL. The chain is built from TRBV10-1 and TRBJ1-4, with TRBD1 identical over 7 bases. Sequenced sample: central memory CD4+ T cells from blood. This TCR was sampled from a woman aged 18-29 years in good health. The CDR3 DNA reads TGCGCCAGCCAGGGACAGCAAAATGAAAAACTGTTTTTT. Translating gives CASQGQQNEKLFF.